This T cell receptor (beta chain) was recovered during a study of blood T cells in healthy people across ages. Together with a sample-barcoded 5' primer, a J-beta primer mix was included in a second PCR lasting about 7 to 12 cycles. TCRdb independently ran MiXCR on the 5' RACE reads; one entry per CDR3 protein. The table records more than 500,000 distinct CDR3 sequences, about 29% of them present only once. V was pared by 6 bases and J by 1 base, with 15 bases between. Germline lookup yields CDR1 SGHAT and CDR2 FQNNGV. This CDR3 spans 15 amino acids. These same data were also listed under a study on T cells of mothers and their children.

This sequence was found in a boy between 2 and 10 years old in good health. The V gene is TRBV11-2, the J gene TRBJ2-5; possible D gene TRBD2, 7 bases. Sequenced sample: blood. CDR3 sequence reads: CASRPEGGVQETQYF. The CDR3 region has the DNA TGTGCCAGCAGACCGGAAGGGGGGGTCCAAGAGACCCAGTACTTC.